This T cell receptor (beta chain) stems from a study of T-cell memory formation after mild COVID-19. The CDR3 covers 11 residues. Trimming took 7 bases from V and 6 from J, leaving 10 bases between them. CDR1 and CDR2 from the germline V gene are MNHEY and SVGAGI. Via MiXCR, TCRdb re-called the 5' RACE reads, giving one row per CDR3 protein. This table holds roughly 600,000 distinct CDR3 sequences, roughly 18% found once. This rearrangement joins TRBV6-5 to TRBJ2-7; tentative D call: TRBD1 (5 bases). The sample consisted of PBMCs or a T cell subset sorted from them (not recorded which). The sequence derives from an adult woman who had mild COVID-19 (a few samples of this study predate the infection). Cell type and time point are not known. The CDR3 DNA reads TGTGCCAGCACCAAGGGGCTCGAGCAGTACTTC. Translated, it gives CASTKGLEQYF.